Presented here are 28 T cell receptor beta chains from one specimen sequenced in a study of tumor and adjacent non-tumor tissue in lung cancer (dated by TCRdb to the late 2010s). Receptors were amplified or captured by multiplex PCR. The run used an Illumina HiSeq 2500. TCRbeta libraries were constructed through three rounds of nested PCR with primers (Table S4) according to protocols modified from ARM-PCR. TCRdb trimmed the raw reads at Q25, called clones with MiXCR and kept productive beta chains. Merged by CDR3 protein, the rows form single entries marked with the most common genes and DNA. The sample profile shows 65,000 to 85,000 distinct CDR3 sequences; 75% to 85% of them were found once. The ten largest clonotypes hold 40% to 50% of the sample. RNA was isolated from bulk unsorted tissue, and RNA quality was assessed with a NanoDrop ND-1000 and an Agilent 2100. Normal lung samples were distant non-tumor tissue taken more than 3 cm from the tumor edge.

The specimen sequenced was distant non-tumor lung tissue. These receptors originate from a man aged 55 to 70 with non-small cell lung cancer.

This chain joins TRBV6-2 or TRBV6-3 and TRBJ2-1; D call uncertain. The CDR3 extends over 14 amino acids. Germline CDR1 MNHEY, CDR2 SVGEGT. Written as DNA, the CDR3 is TGTGTTAGCAGTAAACAGAGCTCCTACAATGAGCAGTTCTTC. Residues: CVSSKQSSYNEQFF.

About this clonotype: A junction end diverges from the germline sequence, so it may reflect a read error. The rearrangement links TRBV5-4 to TRBJ2-7, with TRBD1 matching over 7 bases. Germline V gives CDR1 SGHNT, CDR2 YYREEE (reference sequence). This CDR3 has 14 residues. CDR3 in DNA: TGTGCCAGCAACTCACAGGGGAGCTCCTACGAGCAGTACTTT. It encodes CASNSQGSSYEQYF.

For this clonotype: No conserved phenylalanine or tryptophan is present at the end of the CDR3, so a read error is the likely explanation. V gene TRBV11-1 combines with J gene TRBJ2-1; D unresolved. Germline assignment: CDR1 SGHAT and CDR2 FQDESV (reference sequence). This CDR3 has 15 amino acids. CDR3 sequence reads: CVSSFDTYSTNEQFL. Written as DNA, the CDR3 is TGTGTCAGCAGCTTCGACACTTATAGCACCAATGAGCAGTTCTTG.

About this clonotype: The junction shows a germline mismatch at one end, possibly a read error. The chain links TRBV29-1 to TRBJ2-7; 8 positions agree with TRBD2. CDR3 length: 12 amino acids. Germline V gene sequence: CDR1 SQVTM, CDR2 ANQGSEA. As DNA, the CDR3 is TGCATCGTTCAGCGGGAGTCAGGCGAGCAGTACTTC. Its translation: CIVQRESGEQYF.

In its sample, this clonotype ranks as medium-sized. This sequence joins TRBV5-5 and TRBJ1-5; tentative D call: TRBD1 (6 bases). This CDR3 comprises 15 residues. Germline assignment: CDR1 SGHKS and CDR2 YYEKEE (reference sequence). V dropped 4 bases and J dropped 0 bases, with 11 bases sitting between them. The CDR3 loop is CASSGGAYSNQPQHF. CDR3 bases: TGTGCCAGCAGCGGGGGGGCCTATAGCAATCAGCCCCAGCATTTT. The variable domain in full, completed from reference TRBV5-5 and TRBJ1-5, reads DAGVTQSPTHLIKTRGQQVTLRCSPISGHKSVSWYQQVLGQGPQFIFQYYEKEERGRGNFPDRFSARQFPNYSSELNVNALLLGDSALYLCASSGGAYSNQPQHFGDGTRLSIL.

In the case of this clonotype: No conserved phenylalanine or tryptophan is present at the end of the CDR3, so a read error is the likely explanation. The chain employs TRBV11-1 and TRBJ2-1, with D hard to call. Germline V gene sequence: CDR1 SGHAT, CDR2 FQDESV (reference sequence). The CDR3 has 15 amino acids. The CDR3 here is CARSFDTYSTNEQFI. The CDR3, as DNA: TGTGCCAGAAGCTTTGACACCTATAGCACCAATGAGCAGTTCATC.

This clonotype has a handful of counts. A junction boundary mismatches the germline segment, possibly from a read error. The chain couples TRBV4-1 to TRBJ2-3; possible D gene TRBD1, 5 bases. The CDR3 extends over 13 amino acids. CDR1 is MGHRA and CDR2 is YSYEKL in the germline V gene. The CDR3 DNA is TGCGCCAGCAACCAAGAAAGGGGTAGGCCGCAGTATTTT. It translates to CASNQERGRPQYF.

About this clonotype itself: One junction end does not reproduce the germline sequence, and a read error may be involved. This chain uses TRBV5-4 with TRBJ2-7; perhaps TRBD2 as D (6 bases). The CDR3 has 14 residues. CDR1 is SGHNT and CDR2 is YYREEE in the germline V gene (reference sequence). The chain's CDR3 is CASSPYGGSYEQCF. CDR3 nucleotides: TGTGCCAGCAGCCCTTACGGGGGTAGTTACGAGCAGTGCTTC.

For this clonotype: One end of the junction varies from germline; a read error may be responsible. The chain couples TRBV7-8 to TRBJ1-2; D call uncertain. The length of the CDR3 is 14 residues. Germline lookup yields CDR1 SGHVS and CDR2 FQNEAQ. This CDR3 reads CASSLTPRTIGYTF. The CDR3 DNA follows: TGTGCAAGCAGCCTGACCCCGAGGACGATCGGCTACACCTTC.

The CDR3 DNA reads TGTGCCAGCACTCTGGGAAGCTACAACAATGAGCAGTTCTTC. Translation: CASTLGSYNNEQFF. The V call is TRBV6-1, the J call TRBJ2-1; D unresolved. The CDR3 totals 14 residues. The germline gives CDR1 MNHNS, CDR2 SASEGT. The V and J ends lost 7 bases and 5 bases respectively, with 15 bases between them.

This clonotype was recorded only once. Sequence at one end of the junction differs from germline and may be a read error. J is TRBJ1-1 and V is TRBV4-1; D unresolved. This CDR3 is built from 13 residues. From germline, CDR1 is MGHRA and CDR2 YSYEKL. The CDR3 DNA reads TGCGCCAGCAGCGAAGATGTAGACACTGAAGTTTTCTTT. Encoded protein: CASSEDVDTEVFF.

With regard to this clonotype: A much larger clone lies one base from this, so it may be a read error. The chain has TRBV18 and TRBJ2-6; a possible D gene is TRBD2 (5 bases). CDR1 is KGHSH, CDR2 LQKENI, per germline. V was clipped by 4 bases and J by 6 bases, with 16 bases between them. This CDR3 spans 16 amino acids. For the CDR3, the DNA is TGTGCCAGCTCACAAAGCGGCCACCGGCCGGCCAACGTCCTGACTTTC. The encoded protein is CASSQSGHRPANVLTF.

Of note for this clonotype: The CDR3 does not end in the conserved phenylalanine or tryptophan, so this is likely a read error. The chain joins TRBV11-3 to TRBJ2-1; D is uncertain. Germline V gene sequence: CDR1 SGHNT, CDR2 YENEEA. This CDR3 has 15 residues. This CDR3 is CVSISRRSSYNEQFS. Here the CDR3 DNA reads TGTGTCAGCATCTCACGCAGGAGCTCCTACAATGAGCAGTTCTCC.

V gene TRBV11-2 combines with J gene TRBJ2-1, with D maybe TRBD2 (6 bases). CDR3 length: 15 residues. Germline V CDR1 and CDR2: SGHAT, FQNNGV. Trimming took 5 bases from V and 6 from J, leaving 17 bases between them. CDR3 DNA sequence: TGTGCCAGCAGCCCGCGGGACTCAGGTATCAATGAGCAGTTCTTC. Encoded protein: CASSPRDSGINEQFF. Full variable domain (missing parts from reference TRBV11-2 and TRBJ2-1): EAGVAQSPRYKIIEKRQSVAFWCNPISGHATLYWYQQILGQGPKLLIQFQNNGVVDDSQLPKDRFSAERLKGVDSTLKIQPAKLEDSAVYLCASSPRDSGINEQFFGPGTRLTVL.

With respect to this clonotype: This clone may be a read error of a much larger clone one base away. The chain has TRBV30 and TRBJ2-1, with D possibly matching TRBD2 (6 bases). Germline lookup yields CDR1 GTSNPN and CDR2 SVGIG (reference sequence). CDR3 length: 15 amino acids. V dropped 5 bases and J dropped 3 bases, with 17 bases sitting between them. In nucleotides, the CDR3 is TGTGCCTGGTCCCCCGGACTACCGGACTACAATGAGCAGTTCTTC. This encodes CAWSPGLPDYNEQFF. Together with reference TRBV30 and TRBJ2-1, the CDR3 gives the full variable domain: SQTIHQWPATLVQPVGSPLSLECTVEGTSNPNLYWYRQAAGRGLQLLFYSVGIGQISSEVPQNLSASRPQDRQFILSSKKLLLSDSGFYLCAWSPGLPDYNEQFFGPGTRLTVL.

In regard to this clonotype: One end of the junction does not line up with germline, which may come from a read error. The genes are TRBV6-5 and TRBJ1-5; no definite D call. The germline gives CDR1 MNHEY, CDR2 SVGAGI. This CDR3 is 18 amino acids long. CDR3 protein: CTSSNRGTGRMGNQPQHF. The CDR3 nucleotides read TGTACCAGCAGTAACCGAGGCACCGGGAGAATGGGCAATCAGCCTCAGCATTTT.

The V gene is TRBV5-6, the J gene TRBJ2-5, with D hard to call. With 8 bases removed from V and 3 bases from J, the gap between germline ends came to 17 bases. This CDR3 spans 14 amino acids. Germline CDR1 and CDR2: SGHDT and YYEEEE. This CDR3 is CARNLATREETQYF. The DNA for the CDR3 is TGTGCCAGGAACTTGGCCACCCGAGAAGAGACCCAGTACTTC.

The chain is built from TRBV24-1 and TRBJ2-1, with D possibly TRBD1 on 6 matching bases. The length of the CDR3 is 13 residues. Germline V CDR1 and CDR2: KGHDR, SFDVKD. V was shortened by 8 bases and J by 8 bases, with 15 bases between the two germline ends. CDR3 residues: CATNGQTGDEQFF. The CDR3 nucleotides are TGTGCCACCAATGGACAGACGGGCGATGAGCAGTTCTTC.

A word on this clonotype: The junction and the germline gene differ at one end; a read error may be behind it. The chain is built from TRBV12-3 or TRBV12-4 and TRBJ2-7, with 10 bases aligning to TRBD1. The CDR3 has 14 residues. CDR3 coding DNA: TGTGCCAGCAGTCCCAGGACAGGGGGTCTCGAACAGCACTTC. Amino acids: CASSPRTGGLEQHF.

The genes are TRBV28 and TRBJ2-1, with TRBD1 matching over 7 bases. CDR3 size: 12 residues. V shed 7 bases and J 9 bases; nucleotides not matched to a gene: 6. In germline, CDR1 is MDHEN, CDR2 SYDVKM. The CDR3 nucleotides are TGTGCCAGCAACTCCGGGACAGTTGAGCAGTTCTTC. This sequence encodes CASNSGTVEQFF.

Concerning this clonotype: This clone may be a read error of a much larger clone one base away. V is TRBV24-1 and J is TRBJ2-5; the D gene is possibly TRBD2 (6 bases). The CDR3 runs 17 residues. Germline V gene lookup returns CDR1 KGHDR and CDR2 SFDVKD. CDR3 in amino acids: CATSNLPTGGVKETQYF. The CDR3 DNA is TGTGCCACCAGTAATTTACCAACAGGAGGGGTGAAAGAGACCCAGTACTTC.

Notes on this clonotype: Relative to the germline gene, one junction end is altered; a read error may explain this. The rearrangement links TRBV10-3 to TRBJ1-6; D unresolved. The CDR3 consists of 13 residues. The germline CDR1 and CDR2 sequences are ENHRY and SYGVKD. The CDR3 reads CAISELNWSPLHF. DNA for the CDR3: TGTGCCATCAGTGAGTTAAACTGGTCACCACTCCACTTT.

Remarks on this clonotype: At one end, the junction sequence differs from germline, possibly due to a read error. The chain recombines TRBV5-4 with TRBJ2-2; possible D gene TRBD2, 5 bases. This CDR3 contains 15 residues. Germline CDR1 reads SGHNT; CDR2 reads YYREEE (reference sequence). CDR3 DNA sequence: TGTGCCGGCAGCTTTGGGAGACGCAATACCGGGGAGCTGTTTTTT. Amino acids: CAGSFGRRNTGELFF.

This clonotype was seen at least ten times. This chain links TRBV5-1 with TRBJ2-1; D is perhaps TRBD2 (6 bases). V lost 0 bases and J 10 bases, leaving 11 bases between the germline ends. Germline CDR1 reads SGHRS; CDR2 reads YFSETQ. The CDR3 sequence is 13 residues long. Here the CDR3 DNA reads TGCGCCAGCAGCTTGGAACTAGCTAGGGAGCAGTTCTTC. This codes for CASSLELAREQFF.

The gene calls are TRBV12-3 or TRBV12-4 and TRBJ2-1; TRBD1 matches at 9 bases. V shed 7 bases and J 12 bases; nucleotides not matched to a gene: 16. This CDR3 is 15 amino acids long. CDR3 loop: CASTTHGTGRDGQFF. The DNA for the CDR3 is TGTGCCAGCACTACTCACGGGACAGGGAGGGATGGGCAGTTCTTC.

V and J are TRBV12-3 or TRBV12-4 and TRBJ2-1, with 7 bases matching TRBD2. J lost 15 bases, V lost 3 bases, and 17 bases had no gene match. This CDR3 is 15 amino acids long. The CDR3 is CASSFTQRDHNKLFF. CDR3 in DNA: TGTGCCAGCAGTTTCACTCAGCGGGACCATAATAAGCTGTTCTTC.

As for this clonotype: One end of the junction varies from germline; a read error may be responsible. The rearrangement joins TRBV11-1 to TRBJ1-1; D not resolved. Germline V gene lookup returns CDR1 SGHAT and CDR2 FQDESV (reference sequence). The CDR3 length is 13 residues. CDR3 coding DNA: TGTGCCAGCAGCTTAGCGCCGGTGGGTGAAGCCTTCTTT. Amino acid sequence: CASSLAPVGEAFF.

There are a few counts of this clonotype. Relative to the germline gene, one junction end is altered; a read error may explain this. This rearrangement joins TRBV28 to TRBJ1-2; D perhaps matches TRBD1 (5 bases). Looked up from germline, CDR1 is MDHEN and CDR2 is SYDVKM. This CDR3 region has 14 residues. CDR3 residues: CASSPLGTENGYTF. The CDR3, as DNA: TGTGCCAGCAGTCCACTAGGGACCGAAAATGGCTATACATTC.